The source of this TCR beta chain is a study of shared clonotypes between healthy human individuals. As handled by the study authors: ImmunoSEQ output held junction-only sequences without quality scores, so filtering differed. Only in-frame clones appear in the TCRdb table, and some are missing; sequencing was by immunoSEQ multiplex PCR. For V, J and clone size, that table is used; D and trimming come from the DNA. The sample consists of over 2 million clones, 85% to 95% of them appearing once. Study-level results: Rarefaction curves obtained for sorted subsets showed sequencing incomplete despite large depth.

Comments on this clone: Its antigen is undetermined. Other DNA sequences in this sample translate to the same CDR3.

The clonotype comes from a young man in good health. Sequenced sample: naive CD4+ T cells sorted from blood. Subset: CD45RA+ positively selected.

The DNA for the CDR3 is TGTGCCAGCAGCTTAGATCGGGGGGATCAGCCCCAGCATTTT. Amino acids: CASSLDRGDQPQHF. The genes are TRBV11-2 and TRBJ1-5; a possible D gene is TRBD1 (5 bases). The V and J ends lost 0 bases and 5 bases respectively, with 8 bases between them. The CDR3 is 14 amino acids. Germline V CDR1 and CDR2: SGHAT, FQNNGV.